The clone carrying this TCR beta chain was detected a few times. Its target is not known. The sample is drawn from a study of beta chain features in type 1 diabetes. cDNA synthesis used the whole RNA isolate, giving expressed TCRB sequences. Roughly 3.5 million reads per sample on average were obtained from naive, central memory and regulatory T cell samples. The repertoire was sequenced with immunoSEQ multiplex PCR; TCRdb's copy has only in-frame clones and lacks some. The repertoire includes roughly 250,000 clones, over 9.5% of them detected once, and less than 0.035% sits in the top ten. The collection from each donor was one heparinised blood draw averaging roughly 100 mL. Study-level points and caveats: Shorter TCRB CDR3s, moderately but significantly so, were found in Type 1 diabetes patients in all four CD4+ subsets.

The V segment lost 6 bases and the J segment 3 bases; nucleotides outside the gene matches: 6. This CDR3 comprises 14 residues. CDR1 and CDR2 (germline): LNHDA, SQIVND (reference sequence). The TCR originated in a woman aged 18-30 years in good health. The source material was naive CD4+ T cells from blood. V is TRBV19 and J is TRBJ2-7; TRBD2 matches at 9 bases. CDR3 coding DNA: TGTGCCAGTAGGCGGACTAGCGAGGGCTACGAGCAGTACTTC. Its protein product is CASRRTSEGYEQYF.